The 8 T cell receptor beta chains below were found in one sample sequenced in a study of blood T cell repertoires in COVID-19. The table came from immunoSEQ multiplex PCR; TCRdb's copy has only in-frame clones and leaves some out. This table holds some 28,000 clones, around 90% found once. Specimen: peripheral blood. The receptors shown here come from a human donor in a cohort sampled during active COVID-19.

The chain couples TRBV29-1 to TRBJ2-7; D might be TRBD2 (5 bases). With 4 bases removed from V and 2 bases from J, the gap between germline ends came to 12 bases. The germline V gene has CDR1 SQVTM and CDR2 ANQGSEA. This CDR3 comprises 13 residues. CDR3: CSVVSVGTYEQYF. The CDR3 DNA reads TGCAGCGTTGTATCGGTCGGGACCTACGAGCAGTACTTC.

V is TRBV5-4 and J is TRBJ2-2; 8 nucleotides agree with TRBD2. V shed 0 bases, J shed 10 bases, and the junction held 11 bases outside the gene matches. Germline assignment: CDR1 SGHNT and CDR2 YYREEE (reference sequence). CDR3 length: 16 residues. The CDR3 sequence: CASSLAGGARVVELFF. The CDR3 DNA reads as TGTGCCAGCAGCTTGGCCGGGGGGGCCAGAGTGGTGGAGCTGTTTTTT.

J is TRBJ2-1 and V is TRBV12-5; D is unclear. This CDR3 is 11 amino acids long. Germline V gene sequence: CDR1 LGHNT, CDR2 FRNRAP. The germline V and J ends were trimmed by 6 bases and 5 bases, with 5 bases remaining between them. CDR3 loop: CASGYDNEQFF. DNA for the CDR3: TGTGCTAGTGGCTATGACAATGAGCAGTTCTTC.

This clone has just one count. This rearrangement joins TRBV12-5 to TRBJ2-2, with D perhaps matching TRBD1 (5 bases). The V gene lost 2 bases and the J gene lost 8 bases, with 6 bases spanning the gap. The CDR3 covers 12 residues. Germline lookup yields CDR1 LGHNT and CDR2 FRNRAP. The CDR3 region has the DNA TGTGCTAGTGGTTTGCAGGGTGGGGAGCTGTTTTTT. This codes for CASGLQGGELFF.

The chain joins TRBV7-3 to TRBJ2-1, with unresolved D. Germline values: CDR1 SGHTA, CDR2 FQGTGA. The CDR3 length is 14 residues. V was cut by 0 bases and J by 5 bases, with 8 bases left in between. CDR3 loop: CASSLTGLNNEQFF. For the CDR3, the DNA is TGTGCCAGCAGCTTAACTGGGCTGAACAATGAGCAGTTCTTC.

V is TRBV4-3 and J is TRBJ2-1, with D possibly matching TRBD2 (6 bases). The germline CDR1 and CDR2 sequences are LGHNA and YSLEER. The CDR3 spans 16 residues. Trimming pared 0 bases from V and 6 bases from J, leaving 15 bases between. CDR3 nucleotide sequence: TGCGCCAGCAGCCAAGAAGGCGGGGAAGGCCTCAATGAGCAGTTCTTC. Translation: CASSQEGGEGLNEQFF.

In regard to this clone: One junction end disagrees with the germline gene, perhaps due to a read error. The chain is built from TRBV7-9 and TRBJ1-4; D may be TRBD1 (6 bases). Per the germline V gene, CDR1 is SEHNR and CDR2 is FQNEAQ (reference sequence). The CDR3 runs to 12 residues. The CDR3 DNA follows: TGCGCCAGCACCGGGGGGGGCGAAAAACTGTTTTTT. It yields the protein CASTGGGEKLFF.

The chain employs TRBV11-2 and TRBJ2-7; TRBD1 matches 8 bases. This CDR3 is 15 amino acids long. The junction had 9 bases not matched to a gene; V was cut back by 4 bases and J by 4 bases. Germline CDR1 reads SGHAT; CDR2 reads FQNNGV. The CDR3, as DNA: TGTGCCAGCAGCTGGACCGACAGGGGACCATACGAGCAGTACTTC. It yields the protein CASSWTDRGPYEQYF.